A selection of T cell receptor beta chains follows, all from one sample in a study of shared clonotypes between healthy human individuals. The data were produced by immunoSEQ multiplex PCR, yet TCRdb's version contains in-frame clones alone and is incomplete. The table includes more than 550,000 clones, about 90% detected once. Sequencing input: naive CD8+ T cells sorted from blood. These receptors were obtained from a man aged 30-40 years in good health. CDR3s include the opening cysteine and the closing phenylalanine or tryptophan. D genes are given only for firm matches. Size values are once, few and many counts, or a class for expanded clones, and some rows have none.

J gene,clone size,V gene,D gene,CDR3 protein,CDR3 DNA
TRBJ2-3,few,TRBV30,TRBD1,CAWSVGTGSDTQYF,TGTGCCTGGAGTGTAGGGACAGGGTCGGATACGCAGTATTTT
TRBJ2-6,.,TRBV4-1,.,CATSEIGANVLTF,TGCGCCACCAGCGAAATTGGGGCCAACGTCCTGACTTTC
TRBJ2-7,.,TRBV11-1,.,CASSSQEYGSGEQYF,TGTGCCAGCAGCTCCCAGGAGTACGGGAGCGGCGAGCAGTACTTC
TRBJ2-7,.,TRBV28,TRBD1,CASSFGTGGGLPEQYF,TGTGCCAGCAGTTTTGGGACAGGGGGCGGGTTGCCCGAGCAGTACTTC
TRBJ2-7,.,TRBV2,.,CASSEALQQGPYEQYF,TGTGCCAGCAGTGAAGCGCTTCAGCAGGGTCCCTACGAGCAGTACTTC
TRBJ2-7,.,TRBV6-1,.,CASTLDPYYEQYF,TGTGCCAGCACCCTAGATCCCTACTACGAGCAGTACTTC
TRBJ2-7,.,TRBV14,.,CASSVSSGIYEQYF,TGTGCCAGCAGTGTGTCTAGTGGAATTTACGAGCAGTACTTC
TRBJ2-7,.,TRBV7-8,.,CASSLRPGYEQYF,TGTGCCAGCAGCTTGCGCCCCGGTTACGAGCAGTACTTC
TRBJ1-2,.,TRBV28,TRBD1,CASRPVQGFYGYTF,TGTGCCAGCAGACCCGTACAGGGGTTCTATGGCTACACCTTC
TRBJ2-5,.,TRBV11-2,.,CASRPAGRQETQYF,TGTGCCAGCAGACCTGCAGGCAGACAAGAGACCCAGTACTTC
TRBJ2-2,.,TRBV7-9,.,CASSLGASYTGELFF,TGTGCCAGCAGCTTGGGGGCTTCGTACACCGGGGAGCTGTTTTTT
TRBJ2-1,.,TRBV4-2,TRBD2,CASSRQAGGPDPYNEQFF,TGTGCCAGCAGCCGACAAGCGGGAGGCCCAGACCCATACAATGAGCAGTTCTTC
TRBJ2-7,.,TRBV28,TRBD2,CASSPGTSHYEQYF,TGTGCCAGCAGCCCCGGGACTAGCCACTACGAGCAGTACTTC
TRBJ2-7,.,TRBV29-1,.,CSVEFWDTTYEQYF,TGCAGCGTTGAATTTTGGGACACGACCTACGAGCAGTACTTC
TRBJ2-1,.,TRBV5-6,.,CASSLAHNVQSYNEQFF,TGTGCCAGCAGCTTGGCCCATAACGTACAGTCCTACAATGAGCAGTTCTTC
TRBJ1-1,.,TRBV7-8,.,CASSVQNTEAFF,TGTGCCAGCAGCGTACAGAACACTGAAGCTTTCTTT
TRBJ2-1,.,TRBV6-6,.,CASSYSNNEQFF,TGTGCCAGCAGTTACTCAAACAATGAGCAGTTCTTC
TRBJ2-1,.,TRBV4-1,.,CASSQGPLSYNEQFF,TGCGCCAGCAGCCAGGGACCTCTTTCCTACAATGAGCAGTTCTTC
TRBJ1-2,.,TRBV6-1,TRBD1,CASSAGQGTYGYTF,TGTGCCAGCAGTGCAGGACAGGGTACATATGGCTACACCTTC
TRBJ2-3,once,TRBV7-2,.,CASSPSPDTQYF,TGTGCCAGCAGCCCGTCCCCAGATACGCAGTATTTT
TRBJ1-5,.,TRBV19,.,CASRPGSSNQPQHF,TGTGCCAGTAGGCCGGGCTCCAGCAATCAGCCCCAGCATTTT
TRBJ2-2,.,TRBV10-3,TRBD1,CAISESPQGAATGELFF,TGTGCCATCAGTGAGTCCCCCCAGGGGGCAGCCACCGGGGAGCTGTTTTTT
TRBJ2-2,.,TRBV12-5,.,CASALEPVAHTGELFF,TGTGCTAGTGCCCTCGAACCGGTGGCTCACACCGGGGAGCTGTTTTTT
TRBJ2-1,.,TRBV7-9,TRBD2,CASSLIGLATSYNEQFF,TGTGCCAGCAGCTTAATAGGACTAGCCACCTCCTACAATGAGCAGTTCTTC
TRBJ2-1,.,TRBV27,.,CASSLNPGGVYNEQFF,TGTGCCAGCAGTTTAAATCCAGGCGGGGTTTACAATGAGCAGTTCTTC
TRBJ2-2,.,TRBV7-3,.,CASSLKFGGDLNTGELFF,TGTGCCAGCAGCTTAAAGTTCGGCGGGGACCTTAACACCGGGGAGCTGTTTTTT
TRBJ2-2,.,TRBV19,.,CASSGRQEPTGELFF,TGTGCCAGTAGCGGCCGACAGGAGCCGACCGGGGAGCTGTTTTTT
TRBJ1-1,.,TRBV7-8,.,CASRNAGWDTEAFF,TGTGCCAGCAGAAATGCGGGTTGGGACACTGAAGCTTTCTTT
TRBJ2-1,.,TRBV27,TRBD2,CASSLLAGGYNEQFF,TGTGCCAGCAGTTTACTAGCGGGAGGGTACAATGAGCAGTTCTTC
TRBJ2-7,.,TRBV5-6,.,CASNDAVSYEQYF,TGTGCCAGCAACGATGCAGTCTCCTACGAGCAGTACTTC
TRBJ2-5,once,TRBV25-1,TRBD2,CASSELAGVETQYF,TGTGCCAGCAGTGAACTAGCGGGAGTGGAGACCCAGTACTTC
TRBJ1-1,few,TRBV30,.,CAWTLTMNTEAFF,TGTGCCTGGACCCTTACAATGAACACTGAAGCTTTCTTT
TRBJ2-1,.,TRBV27,TRBD1,CASSLGTGDEQFF,TGTGCCAGCAGTTTAGGGACAGGGGATGAGCAGTTCTTC
TRBJ2-7,.,TRBV4-1,.,CASSQELAPSYEQYF,TGCGCCAGCAGCCAAGAACTAGCACCTTCCTACGAGCAGTACTTC
TRBJ2-7,.,TRBV19,TRBD1,CASTGTGEQYF,TGTGCCAGTACCGGGACAGGAGAGCAGTACTTC
TRBJ2-7,.,TRBV5-1,.,CASRGSTSYEQYF,TGCGCCAGCAGGGGTTCTACTTCCTACGAGCAGTACTTC
TRBJ2-1,.,TRBV11-2,TRBD2,CASSPWTSGGISYNEQFF,TGTGCCAGCAGCCCCTGGACTAGCGGGGGGATATCCTACAATGAGCAGTTCTTC
TRBJ2-3,.,TRBV7-9,TRBD1,CASSLDRGSDTQYF,TGTGCCAGCAGCTTGGACAGGGGATCAGATACGCAGTATTTT
TRBJ2-3,few,TRBV7-9,TRBD2,CASSLGRGADTQYF,TGTGCCAGCAGCTTAGGTCGGGGGGCAGATACGCAGTATTTT
TRBJ2-7,.,TRBV5-1,TRBD2,CASSFNLGGSYEQYF,TGCGCCAGCAGCTTCAACTTGGGCGGGAGTTACGAGCAGTACTTC
TRBJ2-1,.,TRBV27,.,CASSLLSDEQFF,TGTGCCAGCAGTTTATTAAGCGATGAGCAGTTCTTC
TRBJ1-5,.,TRBV12-1,.,CASSPLPGQKTHQPQHF,TGTGCCAGCAGCCCTCTCCCGGGACAGAAAACCCATCAGCCCCAGCATTTT
TRBJ2-1,few,TRBV28,.,CASGQSYNEQFF,TGTGCCAGCGGACAGAGCTACAATGAGCAGTTCTTC
TRBJ2-7,.,TRBV5-6,.,CASSFRNTNYEQYF,TGTGCCAGCAGCTTCAGAAATACCAACTACGAGCAGTACTTC
TRBJ2-7,.,TRBV29-1,TRBD2,CSAELAGGYEQYF,TGCAGCGCAGAACTAGCGGGAGGGTACGAGCAGTACTTC
TRBJ1-2,.,TRBV7-9,TRBD1,CASSLGTGLIYGYTF,TGTGCCAGCAGCTTAGGGACAGGGCTGATCTATGGCTACACCTTC
TRBJ2-1,.,TRBV28,.,CASSQMGYNEQFF,TGTGCCAGCAGTCAAATGGGGTACAATGAGCAGTTCTTC
TRBJ2-2,.,TRBV7-9,.,CASIHPTGVGELFF,TGTGCCAGCATCCACCCTACAGGTGTCGGGGAGCTGTTTTTT
TRBJ2-1,.,TRBV29-1,TRBD2,CSVEKREGHYEQFF,TGCAGCGTCGAGAAGCGGGAGGGCCACTATGAGCAGTTCTTC
TRBJ2-2,.,TRBV2,TRBD2,CASSERLAGATGELFF,TGTGCCAGCAGTGAACGTTTGGCGGGAGCCACCGGGGAGCTGTTTTTT
TRBJ2-3,.,TRBV4-1,.,CASSQVQDTDTQYF,TGCGCCAGCAGCCAAGTACAGGACACAGATACGCAGTATTTT
TRBJ2-7,.,TRBV7-8,TRBD2,CASSFYRTSGYEQYF,TGTGCCAGCAGCTTTTACCGGACTAGCGGATACGAGCAGTACTTC